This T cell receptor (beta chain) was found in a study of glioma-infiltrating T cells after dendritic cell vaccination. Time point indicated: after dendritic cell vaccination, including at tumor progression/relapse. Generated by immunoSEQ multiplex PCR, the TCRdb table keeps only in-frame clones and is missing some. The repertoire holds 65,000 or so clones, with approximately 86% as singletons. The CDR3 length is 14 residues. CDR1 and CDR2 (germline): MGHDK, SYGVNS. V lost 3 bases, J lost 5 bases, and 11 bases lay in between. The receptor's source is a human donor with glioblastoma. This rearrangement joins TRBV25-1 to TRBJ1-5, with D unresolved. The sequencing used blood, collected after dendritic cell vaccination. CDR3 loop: CASSDPRADQPQHF. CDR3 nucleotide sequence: TGTGCCAGCAGTGACCCGCGGGCCGATCAGCCCCAGCATTTT.